This T cell receptor (beta chain) comes out of a study of metastatic and nonmetastatic thyroid tumors. Overall study: For malignant and benign thyroid patients, tumor or nodule tissue and blood were the sources whose repertoires were compared. Whole-study results and caveats: For both blood and tumor, malignant thyroid tumors reportedly showed significantly higher TCR beta diversity than benign nodules did.

Concerning this clone: Its antigen is undetermined.

Thyroid surgery had not been preceded by any treatment in any patient. Germline values: CDR1 SGHTA, CDR2 FQGNSA. The germline V and J ends were trimmed by 4 bases and 0 bases, with 13 bases remaining between them. The CDR3 has 15 amino acids. TCRdb re-called clones via MiXCR from the PCR reads. The profile covers about 32,000 clones, with around 33% appearing a single time and about 16% taken by the ten largest. V is TRBV7-2 and J is TRBJ2-7; D might be TRBD2 (6 bases). The clonotype was recovered from a female donor with papillary thyroid cancer or a benign thyroid nodule (not recorded which). Some clones in this sample may be carry-over from other donors' samples. Sequencing used tumor tissue. The CDR3: CASSSQDYPSYEQYF. The CDR3, as DNA: TGTGCCAGCAGCTCACAGGACTACCCCTCCTACGAGCAGTACTTC. Drawing the rest from reference TRBV7-2 and TRBJ2-7, the complete variable domain is GAGVSQSPSNKVTEKGKDVELRCDPISGHTALYWYRQSLGQGLEFLIYFQGNSAPDKSGLPSDRFSAERTGGSVSTLTIQRTQQEDSAVYLCASSSQDYPSYEQYFGPGTRLTVT.